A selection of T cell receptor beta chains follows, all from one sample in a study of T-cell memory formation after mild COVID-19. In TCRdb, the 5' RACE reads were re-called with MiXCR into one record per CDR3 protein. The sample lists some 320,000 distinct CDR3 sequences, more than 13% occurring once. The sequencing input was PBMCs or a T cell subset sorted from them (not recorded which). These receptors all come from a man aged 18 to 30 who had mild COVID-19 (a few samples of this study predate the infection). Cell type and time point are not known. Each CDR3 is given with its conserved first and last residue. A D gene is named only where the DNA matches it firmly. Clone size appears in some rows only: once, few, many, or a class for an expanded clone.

TGTGCCAGCAGGGACCCACTAGTGCGGAGAAAGCAGTACTTC,CASRDPLVRRKQYF,TRBV6-6,NA,few,TRBJ2-7
TGTGCCATCAGACGTAGCGGGGGGCTCCAAGAGACCCAGTACTTC,CAIRRSGGLQETQYF,TRBV10-3,TRBD2,few,TRBJ2-5
TGTGCCAGCAATAGGGACAGGGGAGCGGAGACCCAGTACTTC,CASNRDRGAETQYF,TRBV12-3/TRBV12-4,TRBD1,NA,TRBJ2-5
TGTGCCAGCAGCCGCGGGACAGGGTCTGGAAACACCATATATTTT,CASSRGTGSGNTIYF,TRBV6-5,TRBD1,NA,TRBJ1-3
TGTGCCAGCAATAAAGGGCTGTCCTACAATGAGCAGTTCTTC,CASNKGLSYNEQFF,TRBV27,NA,few,TRBJ2-1
TGTGCCAGCAGTGACCTAGCGGGGGGCACAGATACGCAGTATTTT,CASSDLAGGTDTQYF,TRBV12-3/TRBV12-4,TRBD2,few,TRBJ2-3
TGTGCCAGCGTTGAACAGAACACCGGGGAGCTGTTTTTT,CASVEQNTGELFF,TRBV6-1,NA,few,TRBJ2-2
TGTGCCAGCAGCTTGGGCAAGGGACAGGGCGGTTTATACACCGGGGAGCTGTTTTTT,CASSLGKGQGGLYTGELFF,TRBV5-5,TRBD1,NA,TRBJ2-2
TGTGCCAGCAGTGCCTCGGGGTTCAATGAGCAGTTCTTC,CASSASGFNEQFF,TRBV6-1,NA,few,TRBJ2-1
TGTGCCAGCAGCCAGGGGACTAGCGGGGAAGAATTAGAGACCCAGTACTTC,CASSQGTSGEELETQYF,TRBV4-2,TRBD2,once,TRBJ2-5
TGCAGTGCTAGTCTGAGGGAAAGAGCCCAAGAGACCCAGTACTTC,CSASLRERAQETQYF,TRBV20-1,NA,few,TRBJ2-5
TGTGCCAGCAGCTTAGCGACAGGGTTGAATCAGCCCCAGCATTTT,CASSLATGLNQPQHF,TRBV5-6,TRBD1,NA,TRBJ1-5
TGTGCCAGCAGTTACTCCATGCGGGGGGCCGGCTACAATGAGCAGTTCTTC,CASSYSMRGAGYNEQFF,TRBV6-5,TRBD2,few,TRBJ2-1
TGTGCCAGCAGCTTAGGAAGGACAGCGAACACTGAAGCTTTCTTT,CASSLGRTANTEAFF,TRBV7-6,NA,few,TRBJ1-1
TGTGCCAGCAGCTTAACAGTCGGATCCTACGAGCAGTACTTC,CASSLTVGSYEQYF,TRBV7-2,NA,many,TRBJ2-7
TGTGCCAGCACCGAATTACAGGGCGGGATGAACACTGAAGCTTTCTTT,CASTELQGGMNTEAFF,TRBV7-2,NA,few,TRBJ1-1
TGCGCCAGCAGCCCCGTCGGACTAGGAATCGGGGAGCTGTTTTTT,CASSPVGLGIGELFF,TRBV5-1,TRBD2,few,TRBJ2-2
TGTGCCAGCAGCCAGCCTGGCAGGGGATATAGCAATCAGCCCCAGCATTTT,CASSQPGRGYSNQPQHF,TRBV14,NA,NA,TRBJ1-5
TGCGCCAGCAGCTTCCGGGACCGCCAGAGCTACTCCTTC,CASSFRDRQSYSF,TRBV5-1,NA,NA,TRBJ1-2
TGCGCCAGCAGCCCTACGGTGATAGCGGAGGCCTACGAGCAGTACTTC,CASSPTVIAEAYEQYF,TRBV4-1,NA,NA,TRBJ2-7
TGCAGCGTGGGGGGACAGGGAACAGATACGCAGTATTTT,CSVGGQGTDTQYF,TRBV29-1,TRBD1,few,TRBJ2-3
TGTGCCAGCAGCAAATACAGGGACACTGAAGCTTTCTTT,CASSKYRDTEAFF,TRBV7-2,NA,many,TRBJ1-1
TGCGCCAGCTGCAGACAGCGGGTAGGGGCCAACGTCCTGACTTTC,CASCRQRVGANVLTF,TRBV5-1,NA,NA,TRBJ2-6
TGTGCCAGCAGCTTACTTCCGGGACAGGGGACAAATTCACCCCTCCACTTT,CASSLLPGQGTNSPLHF,TRBV7-2,TRBD1,NA,TRBJ1-6
TGTGCCAGCAGCTTAGGGGATGAGACCGGGGAGCTGTTTTTT,CASSLGDETGELFF,TRBV7-7,NA,many,TRBJ2-2
TGTGCCAGCAGTTACATTGGGAGGTCAGGCCACGAGGATACGCAGTATTTT,CASSYIGRSGHEDTQYF,TRBV6-2/TRBV6-3,NA,NA,TRBJ2-3
TGTGCCAGCAGCTTCTGGGGGCGCGAGCAGTTCTTC,CASSFWGREQFF,TRBV7-2,NA,many,TRBJ2-1
TGTGCCAGCAGCTTAGACCACTACAATGAGCAGTTCTTC,CASSLDHYNEQFF,TRBV7-2,NA,many,TRBJ2-1
TGCAGTGCTAGAGACGGGGGAATGAACACTGAAGCTTTCTTT,CSARDGGMNTEAFF,TRBV20-1,NA,NA,TRBJ1-1
TGCGCCAGCAGCCAAGAGGACAGGGGAAGGTACGAGCAGTACTTC,CASSQEDRGRYEQYF,TRBV4-1,TRBD1,few,TRBJ2-7
TGCGCCAGCGGACCGGGGAATAGGCGGGGCGAGCAGTACTTC,CASGPGNRRGEQYF,TRBV4-3,NA,NA,TRBJ2-7
TGTGCCAGCAGTGACTCAGGCGGGGGGGCCGGCACAGATACGCAGTATTTT,CASSDSGGGAGTDTQYF,TRBV6-4,TRBD2,NA,TRBJ2-3
TGTGCCAGCAGTTACGGTTCACCCCTCCACTTT,CASSYGSPLHF,TRBV6-2/TRBV6-3,NA,few,TRBJ1-6
TGCGCCAGCAGCCAAGGTCCGGGGGGGCAAGAGACCCAGTACTTC,CASSQGPGGQETQYF,TRBV4-3,TRBD2,NA,TRBJ2-5
TGTGCCAGCAGCTTAGCCCTAGCGGGGAACACCGGGGAGCTGTTTTTT,CASSLALAGNTGELFF,TRBV7-2,TRBD2,many,TRBJ2-2
TGTGCCAGCAGCGTACGGGGGGCCACAGATACGCAGTATTTT,CASSVRGATDTQYF,TRBV9,NA,few,TRBJ2-3
TGCAGCGTTGAAGACCCGGGGTCGGATACGCAGTATTTT,CSVEDPGSDTQYF,TRBV29-1,NA,few,TRBJ2-3
TGTGCCAGCAGTTACGGATCACTAAACTATGGCTACACCTTC,CASSYGSLNYGYTF,TRBV6-5,NA,few,TRBJ1-2
TGTGCCAGCAGAACGGGGTGGGTGGTTCGGAATGAGCAGTTCTTC,CASRTGWVVRNEQFF,TRBV7-2,NA,few,TRBJ2-1
TGCGCCAGCAGCTTGCCCAGGGGAACCGGGGAGCTGTTTTTT,CASSLPRGTGELFF,TRBV5-1,NA,NA,TRBJ2-2
TGTGCCAGCAGTGGGACAGGGGTTTCCTACGAGCAGTACTTC,CASSGTGVSYEQYF,TRBV6-1,TRBD1,few,TRBJ2-7
TGCGCCAGCAGCCAAGATCCGGACGGCGGGGAGCTGTTTTTT,CASSQDPDGGELFF,TRBV4-3,NA,NA,TRBJ2-2
TGCAGCGTTGATTTAGCGGGCGGCAATGAGCAGTTCTTC,CSVDLAGGNEQFF,TRBV29-1,TRBD2,few,TRBJ2-1
TGTGCCAGCAGTTTTTCGGTCAGGTGCAACTCTGAAGCTTTCTTT,CASSFSVRCNSEAFF,TRBV12-3/TRBV12-4,NA,NA,TRBJ1-1
TGTGCCAGCAGCTTAGCGGGACTCGAGCAGTACTTC,CASSLAGLEQYF,TRBV7-6,NA,few,TRBJ2-7
TGTGCCAGCAGCTCGGAGACAGTTTCAGCCCAGCATTTT,CASSSETVSAQHF,TRBV7-9,NA,NA,TRBJ1-5
TGCGCCAGCAGCTTGGACCGTTTAGGGAGTGAGACCCAGTACTTC,CASSLDRLGSETQYF,TRBV5-1,NA,NA,TRBJ2-5
TGTGCCAGCAGCTTACCTAGCAGCGGGGGGACCTCCTACAATGAGCAGTTCTTC,CASSLPSSGGTSYNEQFF,TRBV7-2,TRBD2,few,TRBJ2-1
TGTGCCAGCAGCCCCCGGACCCCCGCGGGTGGCTACACCTTC,CASSPRTPAGGYTF,TRBV11-2,NA,few,TRBJ1-2
TGTGCCAGCAGCTTAGGCTCAAATTCACCCCTCCACTTT,CASSLGSNSPLHF,TRBV5-4,NA,NA,TRBJ1-6
TGTGCCAGCAGTTACTCAGGATCCAGACTGGATACGCAGTATTTT,CASSYSGSRLDTQYF,TRBV6-6,NA,few,TRBJ2-3